Listed below are T cell receptor beta chains from one sample, sequenced in a study of CD8 T cells in ankylosing spondylitis. TCRdb ran MiXCR on the 5' RACE reads and lists one entry per CDR3 protein. This sample carries approximately 92,000 distinct CDR3 sequences, about 8.8% of them seen once, and the ten largest clones take roughly 4.6%. The sequencing sample was made of blood, either unsorted or a sorted T cell fraction (not recorded which). The origin of the receptors is a male donor with ankylosing spondylitis or in good health (not recorded which). The CDR3 runs from the conserved cysteine through the conserved F or W. D genes are given only for firm matches. Where a row states a size, it is once, few, many or the class of an expanded clone; other rows omit it.

d_gene: NA
j_gene: TRBJ2-6
v_gene: TRBV7-2
abundance: many
len: 15
CDR3aa: CASSFSQSGANVLTF
CDR3nt: TGTGCCAGCAGCTTTAGCCAGTCTGGGGCCAACGTCCTGACTTTC

d_gene: NA
j_gene: TRBJ2-7
v_gene: TRBV6-5
abundance: many
len: 12
CDR3aa: CASSYSGGGQYF
CDR3nt: TGTGCCAGCAGTTACTCAGGGGGGGGGCAGTACTTC

d_gene: NA
j_gene: TRBJ2-7
v_gene: TRBV12-3/TRBV12-4
abundance: many
len: 13
CDR3aa: CASTPQKGLEQYF
CDR3nt: TGTGCCAGCACACCGCAAAAGGGGCTCGAGCAGTACTTC

d_gene: TRBD1
j_gene: TRBJ1-6
v_gene: TRBV5-1
abundance: many
len: 15
CDR3aa: CASSISGQRNSPLHF
CDR3nt: TGCGCCAGCAGCATATCGGGACAGAGGAATTCACCCCTCCACTTT

d_gene: NA
j_gene: TRBJ1-3
v_gene: TRBV7-9
abundance: NA
len: 13
CDR3aa: CASSPGFGNTIYF
CDR3nt: TGTGCCAGCAGCCCCGGGTTCGGAAACACCATATATTTT

d_gene: NA
j_gene: TRBJ1-5
v_gene: TRBV12-3/TRBV12-4
abundance: many
len: 14
CDR3aa: CASSGPEGNQPQHF
CDR3nt: TGTGCCAGCAGCGGGCCAGAGGGGAATCAGCCCCAGCATTTT

d_gene: NA
j_gene: TRBJ2-1
v_gene: TRBV21-1
abundance: many
len: 16
CDR3aa: CASSKAPGQVSNEQFF
CDR3nt: TGTGCCAGCAGCAAAGCTCCGGGACAGGTTAGCAATGAGCAGTTCTTC

d_gene: TRBD1
j_gene: TRBJ1-5
v_gene: TRBV27
abundance: many
len: 15
CDR3aa: CASKNFDRGDQPQHF
CDR3nt: TGTGCCAGCAAGAATTTCGACAGGGGGGACCAGCCCCAGCATTTT

d_gene: NA
j_gene: TRBJ2-1
v_gene: TRBV7-9
abundance: few
len: 17
CDR3aa: CASSLAQPLGHDNEQFF
CDR3nt: TGTGCCAGCAGCTTAGCCCAACCTCTGGGCCACGACAATGAGCAGTTCTTC

d_gene: NA
j_gene: TRBJ1-1
v_gene: TRBV7-9
abundance: NA
len: 15
CDR3aa: CASSTYRTDNTEAFF
CDR3nt: TGTGCCAGCAGCACCTACCGGACGGATAACACTGAAGCTTTCTTT

d_gene: NA
j_gene: TRBJ1-5
v_gene: TRBV5-1
abundance: many
len: 15
CDR3aa: CASSLGTGRDQPQHF
CDR3nt: TGCGCCAGCAGCTTGGGAACAGGGCGGGATCAGCCCCAGCATTTT

d_gene: NA
j_gene: TRBJ2-1
v_gene: TRBV7-2
abundance: NA
len: 15
CDR3aa: CASSLVDSSYNEQFF
CDR3nt: TGTGCCAGCAGCCTTGTCGATAGTTCCTACAATGAGCAGTTCTTC

d_gene: NA
j_gene: TRBJ2-7
v_gene: TRBV6-1
abundance: many
len: 12
CDR3aa: CASSEGDYEQYF
CDR3nt: TGTGCCAGCAGTGAAGGTGACTACGAGCAGTACTTC

d_gene: TRBD2
j_gene: TRBJ2-1
v_gene: TRBV11-2
abundance: few
len: 16
CDR3aa: CASSLVPSGDYNEQFF
CDR3nt: TGTGCCAGCAGCTTAGTCCCTAGCGGGGACTACAATGAGCAGTTCTTC

d_gene: TRBD1
j_gene: TRBJ1-5
v_gene: TRBV20-1
abundance: NA
len: 15
CDR3aa: CSATRTGNLPQPQHF
CDR3nt: TGCAGTGCCACACGGACAGGGAACCTCCCTCAGCCCCAGCATTTT

d_gene: NA
j_gene: TRBJ2-5
v_gene: TRBV5-1
abundance: many
len: 14
CDR3aa: CASSLEQIGETQYF
CDR3nt: TGCGCCAGCAGCTTGGAACAGATTGGAGAGACCCAGTACTTC

d_gene: TRBD2
j_gene: TRBJ2-3
v_gene: TRBV7-3
abundance: many
len: 15
CDR3aa: CASSREGGRGDTQYF
CDR3nt: TGTGCCAGCAGCCGGGAGGGGGGCCGTGGAGATACGCAGTATTTT

d_gene: NA
j_gene: TRBJ2-1
v_gene: TRBV11-2
abundance: many
len: 12
CDR3aa: CASSLQGNEQFF
CDR3nt: TGTGCCAGCAGCCTGCAGGGCAATGAGCAGTTCTTC

d_gene: NA
j_gene: TRBJ2-1
v_gene: TRBV7-2
abundance: NA
len: 16
CDR3aa: CASSLAGGGAYNEQFF
CDR3nt: TGTGCCAGCAGCTTAGCTGGGGGGGGGGCTTACAATGAGCAGTTCTTC

d_gene: TRBD1
j_gene: TRBJ1-2
v_gene: TRBV12-3/TRBV12-4
abundance: many
len: 15
CDR3aa: CASSNIRQGAYGYTF
CDR3nt: TGTGCCAGCAGTAATATCAGACAGGGGGCGTATGGCTACACCTTC

d_gene: NA
j_gene: TRBJ1-2
v_gene: TRBV5-1
abundance: many
len: 18
CDR3aa: CASSLRGVYHLANYGYTF
CDR3nt: TGCGCCAGCAGCTTGAGGGGGGTTTACCATCTAGCTAACTATGGCTACACCTTC

d_gene: NA
j_gene: TRBJ1-5
v_gene: TRBV7-8
abundance: NA
len: 14
CDR3aa: CASGKEWRDQPQHF
CDR3nt: TGTGCCAGCGGGAAAGAATGGAGGGACCAGCCCCAGCATTTT

d_gene: TRBD1
j_gene: TRBJ2-5
v_gene: TRBV7-8
abundance: NA
len: 14
CDR3aa: CASSSGQGVETQYF
CDR3nt: TGTGCCAGCAGCTCAGGACAGGGTGTAGAGACCCAGTACTTC

d_gene: NA
j_gene: TRBJ2-7
v_gene: TRBV5-1
abundance: many
len: 13
CDR3aa: CASSFVEGLEQYF
CDR3nt: TGCGCCAGCAGCTTCGTGGAGGGTCTCGAGCAGTACTTC

d_gene: TRBD2
j_gene: TRBJ2-3
v_gene: TRBV7-3
abundance: few
len: 16
CDR3aa: CASSLGTSGLTDTQYF
CDR3nt: TGTGCCAGCAGCTTAGGGACTAGCGGACTCACAGATACGCAGTATTTT

d_gene: NA
j_gene: TRBJ2-7
v_gene: TRBV3-1
abundance: NA
len: 14
CDR3aa: CASSPVRPPYEQYF
CDR3nt: TGTGCCAGCAGCCCCGTCCGTCCGCCCTACGAGCAGTACTTC

d_gene: NA
j_gene: TRBJ1-5
v_gene: TRBV18
abundance: NA
len: 18
CDR3aa: CASSLTGGEVGSNQPQHF
CDR3nt: TGTGCCAGCTCCCTGACGGGGGGAGAGGTGGGAAGCAATCAGCCCCAGCATTTT

d_gene: TRBD2
j_gene: TRBJ2-3
v_gene: TRBV12-3/TRBV12-4
abundance: many
len: 14
CDR3aa: CASSRLAGVDTQYF
CDR3nt: TGTGCCAGCAGCCGACTAGCGGGGGTGGATACGCAGTATTTT

d_gene: TRBD1
j_gene: TRBJ2-1
v_gene: TRBV11-3
abundance: many
len: 16
CDR3aa: CASSSPTGSSRNEQFF
CDR3nt: TGTGCCAGCAGCTCCCCGACAGGGAGTTCGCGGAATGAGCAGTTCTTC

d_gene: NA
j_gene: TRBJ2-6
v_gene: TRBV5-1
abundance: many
len: 14
CDR3aa: CASSGFSGANVLTF
CDR3nt: TGCGCCAGCAGCGGGTTTTCTGGGGCCAACGTCCTGACTTTC

d_gene: NA
j_gene: TRBJ2-7
v_gene: TRBV5-1
abundance: many
len: 13
CDR3aa: CASSGSGDYEQYF
CDR3nt: TGCGCCAGCAGCGGCAGTGGGGACTACGAGCAGTACTTC

d_gene: NA
j_gene: TRBJ2-3
v_gene: TRBV5-5
abundance: many
len: 15
CDR3aa: CASSFLAGASDTQYF
CDR3nt: TGTGCCAGCAGCTTTCTGGCGGGGGCCTCGGATACGCAGTATTTT

d_gene: NA
j_gene: TRBJ2-5
v_gene: TRBV29-1
abundance: many
len: 11
CDR3aa: CSGRDPETQYF
CDR3nt: TGCAGCGGCCGGGACCCAGAGACCCAGTACTTC

d_gene: NA
j_gene: TRBJ2-1
v_gene: TRBV20-1
abundance: many
len: 15
CDR3aa: CSASKAGASYNEQFF
CDR3nt: TGCAGTGCTAGTAAGGCGGGGGCCTCCTACAATGAGCAGTTCTTC

d_gene: TRBD2
j_gene: TRBJ2-3
v_gene: TRBV11-2
abundance: NA
len: 17
CDR3aa: CASSLDEAGARTDTQYF
CDR3nt: TGTGCCAGCAGCTTAGATGAAGCGGGGGCCCGCACAGATACGCAGTATTTT

d_gene: NA
j_gene: TRBJ1-6
v_gene: TRBV28
abundance: many
len: 15
CDR3aa: CASTSRSSYNSPLHF
CDR3nt: TGTGCCAGCACCTCGAGGAGCTCCTATAATTCACCCCTCCACTTT

d_gene: TRBD1
j_gene: TRBJ2-1
v_gene: TRBV6-1
abundance: many
len: 16
CDR3aa: CASNPGRGQGKNEQFF
CDR3nt: TGTGCCAGCAACCCTGGGCGGGGACAGGGGAAGAATGAGCAGTTCTTC

d_gene: NA
j_gene: TRBJ2-3
v_gene: TRBV5-1
abundance: many
len: 16
CDR3aa: CASSRTITGSTDTQYF
CDR3nt: TGCGCCAGCAGCCGTACAATCACAGGGAGCACAGATACGCAGTATTTT

d_gene: TRBD1
j_gene: TRBJ1-1
v_gene: TRBV27
abundance: many
len: 13
CDR3aa: CASRDRLNTEAFF
CDR3nt: TGTGCCAGCAGGGACAGGTTGAACACTGAAGCTTTCTTT

d_gene: NA
j_gene: TRBJ2-7
v_gene: TRBV20-1
abundance: many
len: 16
CDR3aa: CSARDQGLLKYYEQYF
CDR3nt: TGCAGTGCTAGAGATCAGGGCTTACTTAAGTACTACGAGCAGTACTTC

d_gene: NA
j_gene: TRBJ1-6
v_gene: TRBV7-2
abundance: NA
len: 12
CDR3aa: CASSLAAGALHF
CDR3nt: TGTGCCAGCAGCTTAGCAGCAGGGGCCCTCCACTTT

d_gene: TRBD2
j_gene: TRBJ2-7
v_gene: TRBV10-3
abundance: many
len: 17
CDR3aa: CAISEPGLAGTSYEQYF
CDR3nt: TGTGCCATCAGTGAGCCGGGACTAGCGGGTACGTCCTACGAGCAGTACTTC

d_gene: NA
j_gene: TRBJ1-1
v_gene: TRBV5-1
abundance: many
len: 14
CDR3aa: CASSLNNGDTEAFF
CDR3nt: TGCGCCAGCAGCTTGAACAATGGGGACACTGAAGCTTTCTTT

d_gene: NA
j_gene: TRBJ2-4
v_gene: TRBV6-1
abundance: NA
len: 16
CDR3aa: CASSERGGGSKNIQYF
CDR3nt: TGTGCCAGCAGTGAAAGGGGGGGGGGGTCCAAAAACATTCAGTACTTC

d_gene: NA
j_gene: TRBJ2-7
v_gene: TRBV27
abundance: many
len: 15
CDR3aa: CASSPNPPGAAEQYF
CDR3nt: TGTGCCAGCAGTCCGAACCCTCCAGGGGCGGCCGAGCAGTACTTC

d_gene: NA
j_gene: TRBJ1-2
v_gene: TRBV4-2
abundance: few
len: 14
CDR3aa: CASSQDIQGYGYTF
CDR3nt: TGTGCCAGCAGCCAAGATATCCAGGGCTATGGCTACACCTTC

d_gene: TRBD1
j_gene: TRBJ2-1
v_gene: TRBV6-6
abundance: many
len: 12
CDR3aa: CASSGQGGEQFF
CDR3nt: TGTGCCAGCAGCGGACAGGGGGGTGAGCAGTTCTTC

d_gene: NA
j_gene: TRBJ2-1
v_gene: TRBV7-8
abundance: many
len: 14
CDR3aa: CASSLVGEYNEQFF
CDR3nt: TGTGCCAGCAGCTTAGTAGGGGAATACAATGAGCAGTTCTTC

d_gene: TRBD2
j_gene: TRBJ2-5
v_gene: TRBV5-6
abundance: many
len: 14
CDR3aa: CASSFSGARETQYF
CDR3nt: TGTGCCAGCAGCTTCAGCGGGGCCAGAGAGACCCAGTACTTC

d_gene: NA
j_gene: TRBJ2-2
v_gene: TRBV20-1
abundance: NA
len: 13
CDR3aa: CSARAGYTGELFF
CDR3nt: TGCAGTGCTAGAGCGGGCTACACCGGGGAGCTGTTTTTT

d_gene: NA
j_gene: TRBJ1-4
v_gene: TRBV29-1
abundance: few
len: 13
CDR3aa: CSVESDSNEKLFF
CDR3nt: TGCAGCGTTGAAAGCGACAGTAATGAAAAACTGTTTTTT

d_gene: NA
j_gene: TRBJ1-1
v_gene: TRBV29-1
abundance: many
len: 13
CDR3aa: CSVEDRGDPQAFF
CDR3nt: TGCAGCGTTGAAGATCGAGGGGACCCCCAAGCTTTCTTT

d_gene: TRBD2
j_gene: TRBJ2-7
v_gene: TRBV20-1
abundance: many
len: 14
CDR3aa: CSARGPREGYEQYF
CDR3nt: TGCAGTGCTAGAGGGCCCAGGGAGGGGTACGAGCAGTACTTC